This TCR beta chain was sequenced in a study of PD-L1 blockade in urothelial cancer. The repertoire was sequenced with immunoSEQ multiplex PCR; TCRdb's copy has only in-frame clones and lacks some. The sample shows tens of thousands of clones, almost 85% of them seen only once. Locally advanced or metastatic urothelial carcinoma was present in patients. Sample contribution per patient ranged from 1 to 8, covering pretreatment and on-treatment. The TCR comes from a man aged 70 or older with urothelial cancer. The starting material was PBMCs, obtained around atezolizumab (anti-PD-L1) treatment.

The CDR3 DNA reads TGCGCCAGCCGACCTTTACTAACAGGGGGCGCCCCGACCACTGAAGCTTTCTTT. Protein product: CASRPLLTGGAPTTEAFF. This sequence joins TRBV5-1 and TRBJ1-1; 9 nucleotides align to TRBD1. The CDR3 consists of 18 residues. Looked up from germline, CDR1 is SGHRS and CDR2 is YFSETQ. The ends lost 7 bases at V and 4 bases at J; junction bases unmatched: 20.